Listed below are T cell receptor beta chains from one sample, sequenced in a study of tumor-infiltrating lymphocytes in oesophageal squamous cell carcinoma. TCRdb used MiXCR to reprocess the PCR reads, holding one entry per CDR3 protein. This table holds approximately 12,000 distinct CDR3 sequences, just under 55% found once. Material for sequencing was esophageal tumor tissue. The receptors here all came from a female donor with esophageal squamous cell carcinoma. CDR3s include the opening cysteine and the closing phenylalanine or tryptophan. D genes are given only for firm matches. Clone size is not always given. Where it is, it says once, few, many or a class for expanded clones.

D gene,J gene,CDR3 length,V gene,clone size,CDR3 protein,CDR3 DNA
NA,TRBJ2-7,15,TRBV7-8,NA,CASSSLLGGTGEQYF,TGTGCCAGCAGCTCTTTACTAGGTGGGACCGGGGAGCAGTACTTC
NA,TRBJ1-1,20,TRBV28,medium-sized,CASSLVSLVLGYMGVTEAFF,TGTGCCAGCAGTTTGGTTTCCCTGGTTCTTGGTTATATGGGGGTCACTGAAGCTTTCTTT
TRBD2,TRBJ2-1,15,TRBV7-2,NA,CASSYKREGRYEQFF,TGTGCCAGCAGCTACAAGCGGGAGGGCCGTTATGAGCAGTTCTTC
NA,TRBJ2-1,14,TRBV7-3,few,CASSVGPHDNEQFF,TGTGCCAGCAGCGTGGGTCCCCATGACAATGAGCAGTTCTTC
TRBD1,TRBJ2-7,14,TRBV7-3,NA,CASSQRGTGDEQYF,TGTGCCAGCAGCCAACGGGGGACAGGGGACGAGCAGTACTTC
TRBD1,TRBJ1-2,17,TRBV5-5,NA,CASSFTGTGLGPYGYTF,TGTGCCAGCAGCTTCACCGGGACAGGGTTGGGGCCCTATGGCTACACCTTC
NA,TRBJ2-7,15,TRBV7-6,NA,CASSYFKFGWDEQYF,TGTGCCAGCAGCTATTTTAAGTTTGGTTGGGACGAGCAGTACTTC
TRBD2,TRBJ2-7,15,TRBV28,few,CASSFTSGSRSEQYF,TGTGCCAGCAGTTTTACTAGCGGGAGCCGGAGCGAGCAGTACTTC
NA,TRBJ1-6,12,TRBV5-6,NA,CASSLQNSPLHF,TGTGCCAGCAGCTTGCAGAATTCACCCCTCCACTTT
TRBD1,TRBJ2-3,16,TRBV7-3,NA,CASSSGQAQSTDTQYF,TGTGCCAGCAGCTCCGGACAGGCCCAAAGCACAGATACGCAGTATTTT
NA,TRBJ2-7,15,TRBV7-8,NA,CASSLYAQGNYEQYF,TGTGCCAGCAGCTTGTATGCCCAGGGTAACTACGAGCAGTACTTC
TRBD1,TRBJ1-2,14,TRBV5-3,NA,CASSWEGTVYGYTF,TGTGCCAGCAGCTGGGAGGGGACAGTCTATGGCTACACCTTC
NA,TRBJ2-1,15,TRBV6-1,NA,CASSYDRRVGGEQFF,TGTGCCAGCAGTTATGACAGGCGAGTAGGAGGTGAGCAGTTCTTC
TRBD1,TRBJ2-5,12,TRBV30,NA,CAWNGQGETQYF,TGTGCCTGGAACGGACAGGGTGAGACCCAGTACTTC
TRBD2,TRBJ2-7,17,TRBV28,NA,CASSLVRTSGRTGELYF,TGTGCCAGCAGTTTAGTCCGGACTAGCGGGAGAACCGGGGAGCTGTATTTT
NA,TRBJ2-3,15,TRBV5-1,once,CASSLALRGTDTQYF,TGCGCCAGCAGCTTAGCTCTGAGGGGCACAGATACGCAGTATTTT
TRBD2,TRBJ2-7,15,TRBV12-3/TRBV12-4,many,CASSSFSGRGSEQYF,TGTGCCAGCAGTTCCTTTAGCGGGAGAGGGAGCGAGCAGTACTTC
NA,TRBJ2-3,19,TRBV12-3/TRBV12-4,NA,CASSLSPGLVGTSTDTQYF,TGTGCCAGCAGTTTATCCCCGGGTTTGGTAGGGACTAGCACAGATACGCAGTATTTT
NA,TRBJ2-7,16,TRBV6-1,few,CASSYAPLHGGYEQYF,TGTGCCAGCAGTTACGCTCCCTTACATGGGGGCTACGAGCAGTACTTC
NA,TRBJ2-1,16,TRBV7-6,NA,CASSGMRGSSYNEQFF,TGTGCCAGCAGCGGGATGAGGGGGAGCTCCTACAATGAGCAGTTCTTC
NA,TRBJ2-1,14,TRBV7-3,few,CASSELGEVGEQFF,TGTGCCAGCAGCGAACTAGGCGAGGTGGGTGAGCAGTTCTTC
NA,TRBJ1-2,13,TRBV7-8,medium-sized,CASSLALDYGYTF,TGTGCCAGCAGCTTAGCCTTGGACTATGGCTACACCTTC
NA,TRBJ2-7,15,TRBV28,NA,CASIGREAAADEQYF,TGTGCCAGCATTGGCAGGGAGGCTGCTGCAGACGAGCAGTACTTC
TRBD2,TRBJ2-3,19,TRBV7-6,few,CASSSRRLAGAPGVDTQYF,TGTGCCAGCAGCTCCCGAAGACTAGCGGGAGCCCCAGGGGTAGATACGCAGTATTTT
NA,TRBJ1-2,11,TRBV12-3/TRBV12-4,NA,CASSFDYGYTF,TGTGCCAGCAGTTTCGACTATGGCTACACCTTC
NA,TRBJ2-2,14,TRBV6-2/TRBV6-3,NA,CASRTGTNTGELFF,TGTGCCAGCAGAACGGGAACGAACACCGGGGAGCTGTTTTTT
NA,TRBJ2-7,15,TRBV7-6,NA,CASSSQNGPFSEQYF,TGTGCCAGCAGCTCACAAAATGGGCCCTTCTCCGAGCAGTACTTC
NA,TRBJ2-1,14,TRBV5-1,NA,CASSLAGPLNEQFF,TGCGCCAGCAGCTTGGCGGGACCCTTGAATGAGCAGTTCTTC
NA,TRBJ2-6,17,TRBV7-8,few,CASSIRQWPAGANVLTF,TGTGCCAGCAGTATCAGACAGTGGCCAGCAGGGGCCAACGTCCTGACTTTC
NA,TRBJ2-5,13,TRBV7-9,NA,CASSFGLQETQYF,TGTGCCAGCAGCTTCGGGCTCCAAGAGACCCAGTACTTC
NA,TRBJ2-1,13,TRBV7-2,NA,CASSLSKGDEQFF,TGTGCCAGCAGCTTGTCCAAGGGGGATGAGCAGTTCTTC
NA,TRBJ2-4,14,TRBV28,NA,CASSFLHRNNEQYF,TGTGCCAGCAGTTTTCTTCACAGGAACAATGAGCAGTACTTC
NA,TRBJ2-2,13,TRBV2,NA,CASRERQHGELFF,TGTGCCAGCAGGGAGCGACAGCACGGGGAGCTGTTTTTT
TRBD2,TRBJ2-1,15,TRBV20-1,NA,CSASGRAGGDNEQFF,TGCAGTGCTAGCGGTCGGGCGGGAGGTGACAATGAGCAGTTCTTC
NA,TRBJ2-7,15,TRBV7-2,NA,CASTLSWARTYEQYF,TGTGCCAGCACCCTCTCATGGGCGAGAACCTACGAGCAGTACTTC
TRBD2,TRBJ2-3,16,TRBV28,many,CASSSASGSWTDTQYF,TGTGCCAGCAGTTCCGCTAGCGGGAGTTGGACAGATACGCAGTATTTT
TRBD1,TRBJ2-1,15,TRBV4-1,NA,CASSQPGQGNNEQFF,TGCGCCAGCAGTCAGCCGGGACAGGGAAACAATGAGCAGTTCTTC
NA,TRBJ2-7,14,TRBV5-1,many,CASSLEQTSNEQYF,TGCGCCAGCAGCTTGGAACAAACTAGCAACGAGCAGTACTTC
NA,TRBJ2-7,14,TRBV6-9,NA,CASSVAVFTYEQYF,TGTGCCAGCAGTGTGGCAGTCTTTACCTACGAGCAGTACTTC
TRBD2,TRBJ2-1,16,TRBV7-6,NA,CASSLRTSGRKETQFF,TGTGCCAGCAGCCTCCGGACTAGCGGGAGAAAAGAGACCCAGTTCTTC
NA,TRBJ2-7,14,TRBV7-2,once,CASSVRIDSYEQYF,TGTGCCAGCAGCGTACGGATCGACTCCTACGAGCAGTACTTC
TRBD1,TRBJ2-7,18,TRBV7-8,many,CASSLAHPRDRRNNEQYF,TGTGCCAGCAGCTTAGCACACCCTCGGGACAGGAGAAACAATGAGCAGTACTTC
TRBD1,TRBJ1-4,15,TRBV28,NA,CASSLWDRADEKLFF,TGTGCCAGCAGTTTATGGGACAGGGCGGATGAAAAACTGTTTTTT
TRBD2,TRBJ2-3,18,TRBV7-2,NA,CASSSQTSGRWGTDTQYF,TGTGCCAGCAGCTCCCAGACTAGCGGGAGATGGGGCACAGATACGCAGTATTTT
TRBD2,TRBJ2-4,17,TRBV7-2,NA,CASSSPGGGGVHNEQYF,TGTGCCAGCAGCTCCCCGGGGGGCGGGGGGGTCCACAATGAGCAGTACTTC
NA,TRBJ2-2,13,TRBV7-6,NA,CASSPTGTGELFF,TGTGCCAGCAGCCCGACGGGAACCGGGGAGCTGTTTTTT
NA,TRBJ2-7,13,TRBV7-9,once,CASSLQGVYEQYF,TGTGCCAGCAGCTTACAGGGCGTCTACGAGCAGTACTTC
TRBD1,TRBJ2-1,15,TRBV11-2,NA,CASSLMQGAYNEQFF,TGTGCCAGCAGCTTAATGCAGGGGGCGTACAATGAGCAGTTCTTC
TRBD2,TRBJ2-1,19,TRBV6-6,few,CASSYSSRESGRATHGQFF,TGTGCCAGCAGTTACTCAAGCCGGGAGAGCGGGAGGGCGACCCACGGTCAGTTCTTC
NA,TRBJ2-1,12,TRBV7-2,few,CASSLGGYEQFF,TGTGCCAGCAGCTTAGGGGGGTATGAGCAGTTCTTC
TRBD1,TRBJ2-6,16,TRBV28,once,CASGYNRGPGANVLTF,TGTGCATCGGGATATAACAGGGGGCCAGGGGCCAACGTCCTGACTTTC
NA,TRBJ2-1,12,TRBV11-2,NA,CASSDNGLQPRF,TGTGCCAGCAGCGATAACGGACTGCAACCGCGCTTC
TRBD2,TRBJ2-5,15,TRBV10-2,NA,CASSETGGRQETQYF,TGCGCCAGCAGTGAGACGGGAGGGCGCCAAGAGACCCAGTACTTC
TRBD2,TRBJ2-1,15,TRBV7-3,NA,CASSLRGGRDNEQFF,TGTGCCAGCAGCCTGAGAGGCGGGAGGGACAATGAGCAGTTCTTC
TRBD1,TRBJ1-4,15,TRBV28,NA,CASSTRQGMEEKLFF,TGTGCCAGCAGTACCCGACAGGGAATGGAAGAAAAACTGTTTTTT
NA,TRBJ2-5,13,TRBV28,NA,CASRTAGQETQYF,TGTGCCAGCAGGACGGCAGGGCAAGAGACCCAGTACTTC
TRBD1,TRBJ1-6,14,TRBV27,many,CASNRQGYNSPLHF,TGTGCCAGCAACAGACAGGGTTATAATTCACCCCTCCACTTT
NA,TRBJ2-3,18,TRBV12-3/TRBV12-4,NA,CASSLALVAGGITGELYF,NA
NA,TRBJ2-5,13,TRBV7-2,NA,CASSWGRSGTQYF,TGTGCCAGCAGCTGGGGTCGGTCTGGGACCCAGTACTTC